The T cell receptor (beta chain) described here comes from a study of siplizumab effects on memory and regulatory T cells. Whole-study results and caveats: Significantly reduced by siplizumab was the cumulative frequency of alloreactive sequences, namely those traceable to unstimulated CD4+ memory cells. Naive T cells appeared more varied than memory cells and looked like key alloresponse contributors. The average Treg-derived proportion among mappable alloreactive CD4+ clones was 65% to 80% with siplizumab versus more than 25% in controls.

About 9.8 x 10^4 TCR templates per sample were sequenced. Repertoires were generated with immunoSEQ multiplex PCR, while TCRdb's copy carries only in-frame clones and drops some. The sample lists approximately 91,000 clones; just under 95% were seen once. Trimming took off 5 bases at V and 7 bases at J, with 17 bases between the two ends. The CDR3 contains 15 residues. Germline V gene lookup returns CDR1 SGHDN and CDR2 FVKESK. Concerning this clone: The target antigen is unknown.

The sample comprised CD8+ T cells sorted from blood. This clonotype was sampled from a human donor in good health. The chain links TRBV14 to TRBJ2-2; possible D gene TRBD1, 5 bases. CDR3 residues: CASSNVPGFGGELFF. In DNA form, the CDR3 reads TGTGCCAGCAGCAACGTTCCAGGGTTTGGCGGGGAGCTGTTTTTT.